Here is one T cell receptor beta chain with its context. Participants were aged about 18 to 100 years from around 25 US areas. The recovered donors of Cohort 3 showed two negative PCRs, clearance, or symptom resolution. This entry is derived from a study of blood T cell repertoires in COVID-19. CDR1 and CDR2 from the germline V gene are LGHNA and YNFKEQ. This CDR3 is built from 16 residues. Trimming stripped 1 base from V and 8 bases from J, with 18 bases between. Clones were sequenced by immunoSEQ multiplex PCR, and TCRdb holds only the in-frame ones, with some missing. Among roughly 130,000 clones listed, over 80% were seen once.

Sample: PBMCs or T cells enriched from blood (not recorded which). This receptor was identified in a woman aged 25 to 39 who had recovered from COVID-19. The genes are TRBV4-2 and TRBJ2-1; D possibly corresponds to TRBD2 (5 bases). The CDR3 DNA sequence: TGTGCCAGCAGCCAAGCGTCAGAGTTCGGGGTCCATGAGCAGTTCTTC. It codes for CASSQASEFGVHEQFF.